A single sample gave rise to the 6 T cell receptor beta chains below, sequenced in a study of T cells in Graves' hyperthyroidism and ophthalmopathy. Using RNA transcripts as the source, TCR beta CDR3 regions were amplified. The HTBI primer set was used in a first-round RT-PCR of the TCR CDR3. Each CDR3 protein gets one entry after TCRdb re-called the multiplex PCR reads with MiXCR. The table shows 500,000 to 750,000 distinct CDR3 sequences, with about a sixth occurring only once. The source material was blood. The receptor set was obtained from a woman aged 30 to 39 with Graves' hyperthyroidism.

The chain joins TRBV6-1 to TRBJ1-5; TRBD1 agrees at 11 bases. Germline V CDR1 and CDR2: MNHNS, SASEGT. This CDR3 has 15 residues. V shed 7 bases and J 4 bases; nucleotides not matched to a gene: 6. The CDR3 DNA reads TGTGCCAGCACCCCTGGGACAGGGGGGAATCAGCCCCAGCATTTT. Protein: CASTPGTGGNQPQHF.

This clonotype came up many times. The V and J genes are TRBV28 and TRBJ2-7; D might be TRBD1 (6 bases). Germline loops: CDR1 MDHEN, CDR2 SYDVKM. This CDR3 has 18 residues. The V gene lost 4 bases and the J gene lost 0 bases, with 22 bases spanning the gap. CDR3 sequence reads: CASSSSNRTDRSSYEQYF. The DNA for the CDR3 is TGTGCCAGCAGTTCCTCAAACAGGACAGATAGGAGCTCCTACGAGCAGTACTTC.

This clonotype occurred many times. The chain couples TRBV7-2 to TRBJ2-3; D might be TRBD2 (6 bases). CDR3 length: 13 amino acids. From germline, CDR1 is SGHTA and CDR2 FQGNSA. Deletions cut 3 bases from V and 5 bases from J, with 9 bases between. The CDR3 sequence is CASSLAGRDTQYF. For the CDR3, the DNA is TGTGCCAGCAGCTTGGCCGGGAGAGATACGCAGTATTTT.

The chain combines TRBV7-3 with TRBJ2-2; TRBD1 matches 7 bases. CDR1 SGHTA and CDR2 FQGTGA come from the germline V gene. CDR3 length: 13 residues. Trimming took 7 bases from V and 5 from J; bases not matched to a gene: 4. CDR3 in DNA: TGTGCCAGCAACGACAGGGAAACCGGGGAGCTGTTTTTT. Translation: CASNDRETGELFF.

The table lists this clonotype with a count of one. The genes are TRBV14 and TRBJ1-3; D uncertain. V was pared by 1 base and J by 4 bases, with 5 bases between. Per germline, CDR1 SGHDN and CDR2 FVKESK. This CDR3 comprises 13 residues. The CDR3 region is CASSQVEGNTIYF. CDR3 nucleotide sequence: TGTGCCAGCAGCCAAGTCGAGGGAAACACCATATATTTT.

The chain links TRBV7-8 to TRBJ2-7; the D gene is possibly TRBD1 (5 bases). Trimming left V 2 bases short and J 4 bases short, with 15 bases between. The CDR3 covers 15 residues. Looked up from germline, CDR1 is SGHVS and CDR2 is FQNEAQ. The CDR3 DNA follows: TGTGCCAGCAGCTTAACAGGCAGGGCGTTATACGAGCAGTACTTC. It specifies CASSLTGRALYEQYF.